This TCR beta chain was captured in a study of T cell repertoires in cytomegalovirus infection. About the study: Public signatures in TCR beta pointed to CMV infection and matching HLA type.

Whole-study findings and limits: Of the TCR beta families, the public ones yielded a cumulative frequency that identified carriers of CMV plus the relevant HLA. What dominated the ex vivo response were HLA-C-restricted CMV-specific TCR beta clonotypes.

The CDR3 loop spans 16 amino acids. The germline V gene has CDR1 LNHDA and CDR2 SQIVND (reference sequence). With 7 bases clipped from V and 0 bases from J, the junction kept 9 bases outside the gene matches. Using its own MiXCR run on the reads, TCRdb lists one record per CDR3 protein. The sample yields about 770,000 distinct CDR3 sequences, almost 30% seen once. About this clonotype: Its target is unknown.

The source is a human donor in good health (CMV status not recorded). Some clones in this sample may be carry-over from other donors' samples. This rearrangement joins TRBV19 to TRBJ2-1, with TRBD1 matching 7 bases. Sequencing was performed on cultured CD8+ T cells from PBMCs, taken from culture after CMV antigen stimulation. The CDR3 region has the DNA TGTGCCAGTACCAATATACAGGGGAGCTCCTACAATGAGCAGTTCTTC. Translated: CASTNIQGSSYNEQFF.